These 25 T cell receptor beta chains were all obtained from the same sample, sequenced in a study of T cell responses to AZD1222 COVID-19 vaccine. Generated by immunoSEQ multiplex PCR, the TCRdb table keeps only in-frame clones and is missing some. The data hold approximately 140,000 clones, with about 90% observed a single time. This sample comprised peripheral blood, obtained on day 0 of AZD1222 vaccination. The source of these receptors is an adult in good health.

The gene calls are TRBV4-2 and TRBJ1-3; TRBD1 might be the D (5 bases). Between the trimmed V and J ends, which lost 0 bases and 4 bases, there was a span of 16 bases. The germline V gene encodes CDR1 LGHNA and CDR2 YNFKEQ. The CDR3 sequence is 17 residues long. The CDR3 reads CASSQDLRQQTGNTIYF. The CDR3 coding sequence is TGTGCCAGCAGCCAAGATTTGCGACAGCAAACAGGAAACACCATATATTTT.

The chain joins TRBV28 to TRBJ2-1, with D perhaps TRBD1 (6 bases). Trimming cost V 3 bases and J 4 bases, with 31 bases left between them. This CDR3 has 21 residues. The germline V gene has CDR1 MDHEN and CDR2 SYDVKM. The CDR3, as DNA: TGTGCCAGCAGTTTTAGCGCCACCAATCCCGCTTCAGGGGAATCTTACAATGAGCAGTTCTTC. This translates into CASSFSATNPASGESYNEQFF.

The rearrangement joins TRBV6-5 to TRBJ1-6; no clear D gene. The germline CDR1 and CDR2 sequences are MNHEY and SVGAGI. V was trimmed by 2 bases and J by 8 bases, leaving 10 bases between them. The CDR3 has 14 amino acids. The CDR3 sequence: CASSYRVLDSPLHF. The CDR3 nucleotides are TGTGCCAGCAGTTACAGGGTATTAGATTCACCCCTCCACTTT.

This chain links TRBV28 with TRBJ1-1, with 7 bases lining up with TRBD1. V lost 5 bases to trimming and J lost 2 bases; unmatched junction nucleotides: 11. The CDR3 is made up of 16 amino acids. Germline V gene data show CDR1 as MDHEN and CDR2 as SYDVKM. Here the CDR3 reads CASSPSRAGGNTEAFF. CDR3 nucleotide sequence: TGTGCCAGCAGTCCCTCGAGGGCAGGGGGAAACACTGAAGCTTTCTTT.

The chain has TRBV30 and TRBJ2-2; 8 bases map to TRBD1. V was clipped by 3 bases and J by 3 bases; unmatched bases: 18. This CDR3 is 19 amino acids long. Germline loops: CDR1 GTSNPN, CDR2 SVGIG (reference sequence). The CDR3: CAWSGERQGFYGDTGELFF. CDR3 nucleotides: TGTGCCTGGAGCGGCGAGCGACAGGGGTTTTATGGGGACACCGGGGAGCTGTTTTTT.

The chain is built from TRBV12-5 and TRBJ2-7, with D possibly being TRBD1 (7 bases). CDR3 size: 16 residues. The V gene lost 0 bases and the J gene lost 2 bases, with 14 bases spanning the gap. In germline, CDR1 is LGHNT, CDR2 FRNRAP. The CDR3 reads CASGLVRQGGAYEQYF. The CDR3, as DNA: TGTGCTAGTGGTTTGGTAAGACAGGGAGGAGCCTACGAGCAGTACTTC.

The chain recombines TRBV21-1 with TRBJ1-5; TRBD1 is taken as the D call from the table, unchecked against the DNA. TRBV21-1 counts as a pseudogene. This CDR3 region has 16 residues. The CDR3 here is CASSKNRDRGHQPQHF. DNA of the CDR3: TGTGCCAGCAGCAAAAATCGTGACAGGGGGCATCAGCCCCAGCATTTT.

The chain combines TRBV7-3 with TRBJ2-1; maybe TRBD1 (5 bases). Trimming shortened V by 2 bases and J by 7 bases, and 15 bases separated the two germline ends. The CDR3 spans 15 residues. Germline CDR1 is SGHTA and CDR2 is FQGTGA. In DNA, the CDR3 is TGTGCCAGCAGCTTACAGGGTATAGGATCAAATGAGCAGTTCTTC. Translation gives CASSLQGIGSNEQFF. The complete variable domain, with remaining parts taken from reference TRBV7-3 and TRBJ2-1, reads GAGVSQTPSNKVTEKGKYVELRCDPISGHTALYWYRQSLGQGPEFLIYFQGTGAADDSGLPNDRFFAVRPEGSVSTLKIQRTERGDSAVYLCASSLQGIGSNEQFFGPGTRLTVL.

This clone was seen a single time. This sequence joins TRBV6-5 and TRBJ1-5; no clear D gene. The CDR3 is made up of 14 amino acids. Trimming cost V 4 bases and J 0 bases, with 7 bases left between them. The germline gives CDR1 MNHEY, CDR2 SVGAGI. For the CDR3, the DNA is TGTGCCAGCAGTTCTACATATAGCAATCAGCCCCAGCATTTT. Protein sequence: CASSSTYSNQPQHF.

A single count supports this clone. The V gene is TRBV9, the J gene TRBJ1-1; D gene ambiguous. The CDR3 sequence is 14 residues long. Germline lookup yields CDR1 SGDLS and CDR2 YYNGEE. Trimming pared 0 bases from V and 4 bases from J, leaving 10 bases between. CDR3 sequence (DNA): TGTGCCAGCAGCGTAGGATCTTGGGGCACTGAAGCTTTCTTT. Amino acid sequence: CASSVGSWGTEAFF.

This clone was detected only once. The rearrangement links TRBV28 to TRBJ2-4; D is perhaps TRBD1 (6 bases). Trimming cost V 6 bases and J 1 base, with 31 bases left between them. This CDR3 is built from 21 residues. CDR1 is MDHEN, CDR2 SYDVKM, per germline. Here the CDR3 DNA reads TGTGCCAGCAGCTATAGGACAGCCCACTCATCCTATCTGATGGCCAAAAACATTCAGTACTTC. Its translation: CASSYRTAHSSYLMAKNIQYF. Using reference TRBV28 and TRBJ2-4 for the parts outside the CDR3, the full variable domain is DVKVTQSSRYLVKRTGEKVFLECVQDMDHENMFWYRQDPGLGLRLIYFSYDVKMKEKGDIPEGYSVSREKKERFSLILESASTNQTSMYLCASSYRTAHSSYLMAKNIQYFGAGTRLSVL.

V and J are TRBV5-1 and TRBJ2-1; 10 bases align to TRBD2. The CDR3 length is 16 residues. The ends lost 0 bases at V and 5 bases at J; junction bases unmatched: 5. The germline V gene encodes CDR1 SGHRS and CDR2 YFSETQ. The chain's CDR3 is CASSLVTSGTHNEQFF. For the CDR3, the DNA is TGCGCCAGCAGCTTGGTTACTAGCGGGACTCACAATGAGCAGTTCTTC.

This chain connects TRBV18 to TRBJ1-6; TRBD1 matches at 8 bases. V shed 0 bases and J 6 bases; nucleotides not matched to a gene: 1. This CDR3 spans 15 amino acids. Germline V gives CDR1 KGHSH, CDR2 LQKENI. DNA for the CDR3: TGTGCCAGCTCACCACCACAGGGGGGTAATTCACCCCTCCACTTT. Protein product: CASSPPQGGNSPLHF.

The rearrangement links TRBV14 to TRBJ1-6; 7 bases match TRBD1. The CDR3 loop spans 19 amino acids. The V gene's germline CDR1 is SGHDN and CDR2 FVKESK. Unmatched junction bases numbered 12, after V lost 4 bases and J lost 0 bases. The CDR3 DNA follows: TGTGCCAGCAGCCTGTCCGGACAGGCTACAAGCTCCTATAATTCACCCCTCCACTTT. The encoded protein is CASSLSGQATSSYNSPLHF.

This chain connects TRBV28 to TRBJ2-5, with D possibly TRBD1 on 6 matching bases. The CDR3 loop spans 12 amino acids. V was pared by 7 bases and J by 3 bases, with 9 bases between. Germline-derived CDR1 and CDR2 are MDHEN and SYDVKM. The CDR3: CASKRTEETQYF. The DNA for the CDR3 is TGTGCCAGCAAACGGACAGAAGAGACCCAGTACTTC.

This clone appeared once. DNA of the CDR3: TGTGCCAGCAGCGTGGCGGGAGAGGGGGAGCTGTTTTTT. Amino acids: CASSVAGEGELFF. This rearrangement joins TRBV9 to TRBJ2-2, with 7 bases aligning to TRBD2. Trimming at V came to 2 bases and at J to 8 bases, leaving 3 bases not matched to a gene. Germline loops: CDR1 SGDLS, CDR2 YYNGEE. The length of the CDR3 is 13 residues.

The V call is TRBV6-5, the J call TRBJ1-2, with D possibly being TRBD1 (6 bases). Germline V gives CDR1 MNHEY, CDR2 SVGAGI. The CDR3 length is 14 residues. The germline V and J ends were trimmed by 6 bases and 8 bases, with 19 bases remaining between them. The CDR3 spells CASSPEGGSWGYTF. CDR3 coding DNA: TGTGCCAGCAGCCCCGAGGGGGGCTCGTGGGGCTACACCTTC.

The rearrangement uses TRBV23-1 and TRBJ2-6; D may correspond to TRBD1 or TRBD2 (5 bases each). TRBV23-1 is an open reading frame, and its role is uncertain. V was shortened by 0 bases and J by 0 bases, with 6 bases between the two germline ends. The CDR3 totals 16 residues. The CDR3 sequence is CASSQSRGSGANVLTF. Here the CDR3 DNA reads TGCGCCAGCAGTCAATCGAGGGGCTCTGGGGCCAACGTCCTGACTTTC.

CDR3 sequence: CATSRGGYTDTQYF. For the CDR3, the DNA is TGTGCCACCAGCAGAGGTGGGTACACAGATACGCAGTATTTT. The genes are TRBV15 and TRBJ2-3; D is unresolved. Between the trimmed V and J ends, which lost 1 base and 2 bases, there was a span of 7 bases. Looked up from germline, CDR1 is LNHNV and CDR2 is YYDKDF (reference sequence). CDR3 length: 14 residues. The full variable domain, in which reference TRBV15 and TRBJ2-3 provide the parts outside the CDR3, is DAMVIQNPRYQVTQFGKPVTLSCSQTLNHNVMYWYQQKSSQAPKLLFHYYDKDFNNEADTPDNFQSRRPNTSFCFLDIRSPGLGDTAMYLCATSRGGYTDTQYFGPGTRLTVL.

V is TRBV5-4 and J is TRBJ1-2, with D hard to call. The CDR3 length is 13 residues. V dropped 0 bases and J dropped 5 bases, with 8 bases sitting between them. Germline values: CDR1 SGHNT, CDR2 YYREEE (reference sequence). The CDR3 nucleotides are TGTGCCAGCAGCTTGGGGACCAAATATGGCTACACCTTC. Residues: CASSLGTKYGYTF.

Only one count was recorded for this clone. V and J are TRBV5-8 and TRBJ1-5, with unresolved D. Looked up from germline, CDR1 is SGHTS and CDR2 is YDEGEE. CDR3 length: 15 residues. Trimming pared 0 bases from V and 0 bases from J, leaving 7 bases between. CDR3 nucleotide sequence: TGTGCCAGCAGCTTGGAGGGAAATAGCAATCAGCCCCAGCATTTT. Translated, it gives CASSLEGNSNQPQHF.

V usage is TRBV10-1 and J usage is TRBJ1-2, with no clear D. V lost 7 bases to trimming and J lost 6 bases, with 6 bases between them. The CDR3 runs to 10 residues. Germline values: CDR1 WNHNN, CDR2 SYGVQD (reference sequence). CDR3 bases: TGCGCCAGCATGGCAGATGGCTACACCTTC. It translates to CASMADGYTF.

The chain joins TRBV7-9 to TRBJ1-2; D is uncertain. V was trimmed by 2 bases and J by 6 bases, leaving 13 bases between them. The CDR3 is 14 residues long. From germline, CDR1 is SEHNR and CDR2 FQNEAQ (reference sequence). CDR3 sequence reads: CASSLRGAGDGYTF. The CDR3 DNA follows: TGTGCCAGCAGCTTACGAGGTGCTGGGGATGGCTACACCTTC.

V usage is TRBV4-3 and J usage is TRBJ2-1; 10 bases map to TRBD2. The junction had 7 bases not matched to a gene; V was cut back by 5 bases and J by 6 bases. This CDR3 region has 15 residues. In germline, CDR1 is LGHNA, CDR2 YSLEER. The CDR3, as DNA: TGCGCCAGCAGCAGCGGACTAGCGGAAGTCAATGAGCAGTTCTTC. Translation gives CASSSGLAEVNEQFF.

This rearrangement joins TRBV30 to TRBJ1-3; D is unresolved. This CDR3 is built from 16 residues. The V gene's germline CDR1 is GTSNPN and CDR2 SVGIG (reference sequence). With 4 bases removed from V and 0 bases from J, the gap between germline ends came to 16 bases. The CDR3 DNA reads TGTGCCTGGACAAAATCAAAGGATGTCTCTGGAAACACCATATATTTT. Protein product: CAWTKSKDVSGNTIYF.